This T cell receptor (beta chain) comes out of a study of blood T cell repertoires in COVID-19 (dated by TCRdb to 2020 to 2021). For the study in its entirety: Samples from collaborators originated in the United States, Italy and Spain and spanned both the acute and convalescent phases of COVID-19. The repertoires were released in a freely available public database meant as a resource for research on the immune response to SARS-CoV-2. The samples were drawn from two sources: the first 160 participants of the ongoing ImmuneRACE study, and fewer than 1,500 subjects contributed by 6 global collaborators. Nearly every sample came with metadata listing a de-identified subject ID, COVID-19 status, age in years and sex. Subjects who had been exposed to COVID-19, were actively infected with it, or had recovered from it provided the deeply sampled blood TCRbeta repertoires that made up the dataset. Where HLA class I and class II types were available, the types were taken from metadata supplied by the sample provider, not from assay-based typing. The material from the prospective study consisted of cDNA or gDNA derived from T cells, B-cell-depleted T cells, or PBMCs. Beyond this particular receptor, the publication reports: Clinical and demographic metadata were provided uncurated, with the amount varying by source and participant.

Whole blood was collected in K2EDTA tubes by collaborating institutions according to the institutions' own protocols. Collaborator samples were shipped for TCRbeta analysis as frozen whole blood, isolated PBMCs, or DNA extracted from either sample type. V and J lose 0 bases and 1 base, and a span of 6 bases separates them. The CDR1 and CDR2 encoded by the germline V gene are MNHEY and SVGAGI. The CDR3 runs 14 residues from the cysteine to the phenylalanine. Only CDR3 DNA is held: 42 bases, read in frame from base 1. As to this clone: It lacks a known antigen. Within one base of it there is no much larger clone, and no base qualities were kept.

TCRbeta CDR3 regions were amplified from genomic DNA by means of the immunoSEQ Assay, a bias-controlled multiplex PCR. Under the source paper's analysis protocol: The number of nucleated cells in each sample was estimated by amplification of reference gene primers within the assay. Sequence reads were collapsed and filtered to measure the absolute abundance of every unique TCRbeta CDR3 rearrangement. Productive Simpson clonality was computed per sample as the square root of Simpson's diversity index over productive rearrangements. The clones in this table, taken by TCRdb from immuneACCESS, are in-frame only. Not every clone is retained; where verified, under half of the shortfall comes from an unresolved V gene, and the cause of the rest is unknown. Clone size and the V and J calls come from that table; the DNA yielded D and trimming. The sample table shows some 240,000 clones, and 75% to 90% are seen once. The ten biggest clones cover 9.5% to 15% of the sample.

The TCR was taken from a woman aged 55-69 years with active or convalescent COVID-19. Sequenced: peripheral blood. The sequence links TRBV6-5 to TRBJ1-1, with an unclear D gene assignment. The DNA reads TGTGCCAGCAGTTACTCGACACCGAACACTGAAGCTTTCTTT. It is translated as CASSYSTPNTEAFF.